This TCR beta chain was identified during a study of blood T cell repertoires in COVID-19. V lost 6 bases and J lost 2, with 14 bases in between. Looked up from germline, CDR1 is MNHEY and CDR2 is SVGAGI. This CDR3 region has 15 residues. The method was immunoSEQ multiplex PCR; TCRdb's version includes in-frame clones alone and lacks a portion of them. The table records 150,000 to 200,000 clones, approximately 80% of them present only once. Participants were aged about 18 to 100 years, lived in some 23 US areas, and enrolled virtually. The source material was PBMCs or T cells enriched from blood (not recorded which). The source of this sequence is a man aged 60 to 75 who had been exposed to COVID-19. The chain joins TRBV6-5 to TRBJ2-1, with TRBD1 as a possible D gene (6 bases). The CDR3 nucleotides read TGTGCCAGCAGACCCCAGGGGCTCGCCTACAATGAGCAGTTCTTC. Residues: CASRPQGLAYNEQFF.